A single sample gave rise to the 32 T cell receptor beta chains below, sequenced in a study of control samples from healthy donors and cancer patients. The method was immunoSEQ multiplex PCR; TCRdb's version includes in-frame clones alone and lacks a portion of them. In the table there are 170,000 or so clones, 90% of which are singletons. The sequenced sample consisted of blood. Receptors originate from a woman in her forties or fifties in good health.

The chain is built from TRBV28 and TRBJ2-1; 11 bases line up with TRBD1. Per the germline V gene, CDR1 is MDHEN and CDR2 is SYDVKM. The CDR3 extends over 16 amino acids. V gave up 5 bases and J gave up 8 bases; unmatched junction bases: 11. The CDR3 coding sequence is TGTGCCAGCAGTCCCCCAGGACAGGGGGCGAACGATGAGCAGTTCTTC. Residues: CASSPPGQGANDEQFF.

Regarding this clone: This same CDR3 is encoded by further DNA sequences in the sample. The chain recombines TRBV4-3 with TRBJ2-2; TRBD2 might be the D (6 bases). Trimming removed 5 bases at V and 2 bases at J, with 9 bases between. The CDR3 totals 14 residues. Germline CDR1 LGHNA, CDR2 YSLEER. CDR3 residues: CASSGTGNTGELFF. DNA for the CDR3: TGCGCCAGCAGCGGGACTGGTAACACCGGGGAGCTGTTTTTT.

The rearrangement joins TRBV6-4 to TRBJ2-3, with 7 bases lining up with TRBD1. After removal of 6 bases from V and 4 bases from J, the junction contained 10 bases not matched to a gene. Germline V gene data show CDR1 as MRHNA and CDR2 as SNTAGT. The length of the CDR3 is 15 residues. The DNA for the CDR3 is TGTGCCAGCAGCGCGACAGGGAACAGCGCAGATACGCAGTATTTT. It specifies CASSATGNSADTQYF.

This clone came up once. V gene TRBV7-8 combines with J gene TRBJ2-3; the D is unclear. V was trimmed by 2 bases and J by 2 bases, leaving 11 bases between them. The CDR3 is 15 amino acids. CDR1 SGHVS and CDR2 FQNEAQ come from the germline V gene. In DNA form, the CDR3 reads TGTGCCAGCAGCTTATTGCGTGGAAACACAGATACGCAGTATTTT. Amino acid sequence: CASSLLRGNTDTQYF.

This chain joins TRBV7-2 and TRBJ1-5, with TRBD1 as a possible D gene (6 bases). CDR1 is SGHTA and CDR2 is FQGNSA in the germline V gene. The CDR3 is 14 residues long. V gave up 2 bases and J gave up 7 bases, with 12 bases separating them. Here the CDR3 reads CASSLNRVYQPQHF. CDR3 bases: TGTGCCAGCAGCTTAAACAGGGTATACCAGCCCCAGCATTTT.

This sequence joins TRBV9 and TRBJ1-6, with TRBD1 matching 7 bases. V lost 0 bases, J lost 7 bases, and 10 bases stayed unmatched. CDR3 size: 17 residues. CDR1 is SGDLS and CDR2 is YYNGEE in the germline V gene. The CDR3: CASSVGAPGQTNSPLHF. The CDR3 nucleotides are TGTGCCAGCAGCGTAGGAGCCCCGGGACAGACCAATTCACCCCTCCACTTT.

The chain uses TRBV7-3 and TRBJ2-1; TRBD2 agrees at 9 bases. Per germline, CDR1 SGHTA and CDR2 FQGTGA. V gave up 8 bases and J gave up 5 bases; unmatched junction bases: 7. The CDR3 runs to 14 residues. The CDR3 is CASERAGGDNEQFF. The CDR3 nucleotides are TGTGCCAGCGAACGGGCGGGAGGGGACAATGAGCAGTTCTTC.

The chain is built from TRBV7-2 and TRBJ2-3, with D possibly being TRBD1 or TRBD2 (5 bases each). The CDR3 totals 14 residues. CDR1 SGHTA and CDR2 FQGNSA come from the germline V gene. Trimming shortened V by 6 bases and J by 4 bases, and 14 bases separated the two germline ends. The CDR3 sequence: CASSSRGGSDTQYF. Written as DNA, the CDR3 is TGTGCCAGCAGTTCCCGTGGGGGATCAGATACGCAGTATTTT.

The V and J genes are TRBV2 and TRBJ1-1; D unclear. The germline V gene has CDR1 SNHLY and CDR2 FYNNEI. Deletions cut 5 bases from V and 7 bases from J, with 11 bases between. The CDR3 contains 12 residues. As DNA, the CDR3 is TGTGCCAGCAGTTTTTTGACCCGTGAAGCTTTCTTT. Residues: CASSFLTREAFF.

The gene calls are TRBV7-2 and TRBJ2-5, with no clear D. The CDR3 is 13 residues long. The V gene lost 2 bases and the J gene lost 4 bases, with 8 bases spanning the gap. CDR1 SGHTA and CDR2 FQGNSA come from the germline V gene. The CDR3 nucleotides read TGTGCCAGCAGCTTATCAGTGGGAGAGACCCAGTACTTC. The encoded protein is CASSLSVGETQYF.

J is TRBJ1-5 and V is TRBV18; D is uncertain. Trimming removed 3 bases at V and 6 bases at J, with 6 bases between. CDR1 and CDR2 from the germline V gene are KGHSH and LQKENI. This CDR3 is 12 amino acids long. DNA for the CDR3: TGTGCCAGCTCACCCGGCTTTCAGCCCCAGCATTTT. Translated: CASSPGFQPQHF.

The V gene is TRBV5-3, the J gene TRBJ2-1; D is possibly TRBD2 (6 bases). TRBV5-3 is identified as an open reading frame with a role that is uncertain. Trimming removed 1 base from V and 6 bases from J, with 8 bases in between. The CDR3 has 13 amino acids. The CDR3 sequence is CARSLRLGNEQFF. For the CDR3, the DNA is TGTGCCAGAAGCTTGCGACTAGGCAATGAGCAGTTCTTC.

The V and J genes are TRBV5-4 and TRBJ1-3; TRBD1 matches 7 bases. There are 14 residues in the CDR3. The V and J ends lost 3 bases and 4 bases, in that order; junction bases with no gene match: 4. The V gene's germline CDR1 is SGHNT and CDR2 YYREEE (reference sequence). CDR3 loop: CASSSLTGGNTIYF. CDR3 sequence (DNA): TGTGCCAGCAGCTCTCTGACAGGGGGAAACACCATATATTTT.

This rearrangement joins TRBV28 to TRBJ1-1, with D unresolved. There are 12 residues in the CDR3. Trimming took off 2 bases at V and 4 bases at J, with 5 bases between the two ends. CDR1 MDHEN and CDR2 SYDVKM come from the germline V gene. CDR3: CASSLTRTEAFF. CDR3 in DNA: TGTGCCAGCAGTTTAACCCGCACTGAAGCTTTCTTT.

This clone was observed once. V is TRBV7-2 and J is TRBJ2-3; no clear D. Germline CDR1 and CDR2: SGHTA and FQGNSA. CDR3 length: 15 amino acids. V lost 2 bases, J lost 2 bases, and 11 bases lay in between. The CDR3 nucleotides read TGTGCCAGCAGCTTAATTTATGGTTTCACAGATACGCAGTATTTT. It yields the protein CASSLIYGFTDTQYF.

This chain links TRBV30 with TRBJ1-5; D is unclear. Trimming cost V 0 bases and J 4 bases, with 10 bases left between them. The germline gives CDR1 GTSNPN, CDR2 SVGIG (reference sequence). The CDR3 length is 14 residues. The CDR3 DNA sequence: TGTGCCTGGAGTGTTGATTCCTGGAATCAGCCCCAGCATTTT. This encodes CAWSVDSWNQPQHF.

V and J are TRBV28 and TRBJ2-2, with D uncertain. Trimming shortened V by 7 bases and J by 6 bases, and 9 bases separated the two germline ends. From germline, CDR1 is MDHEN and CDR2 SYDVKM. The CDR3 is 12 amino acids. The CDR3, as DNA: TGTGCCAGCACCCCCGGCGCCGGGGAGCTGTTTTTT. This encodes CASTPGAGELFF.

The chain is built from TRBV19 and TRBJ1-4; unclear D gene. V was pared by 3 bases and J by 5 bases, with 10 bases between. CDR1 LNHDA and CDR2 SQIVND come from the germline V gene (reference sequence). The length of the CDR3 is 14 residues. CDR3 in amino acids: CASSMFTGNEKLFF. The DNA for the CDR3 is TGTGCCAGTAGTATGTTCACGGGGAATGAAAAACTGTTTTTT.

This rearrangement joins TRBV27 to TRBJ2-1; D is tentatively TRBD1 or TRBD2 (5 bases each). This CDR3 comprises 15 residues. Germline V lookup: CDR1 MNHEY, CDR2 SMNVEV (reference sequence). Trimming removed 5 bases from V and 7 bases from J, with 18 bases in between. For the CDR3, the DNA is TGTGCCAGCAGTACAGTCCCCGTCGGGACGAATGAGCAGTTCTTC. It translates to CASSTVPVGTNEQFF.

The CDR3 nucleotides are TGTGCCTGGAGTGTATTGCGCGGGACACGAACCGGGGAGCTGTTTTTT. This sequence encodes CAWSVLRGTRTGELFF. This chain connects TRBV30 to TRBJ2-2; perhaps D is TRBD1 or TRBD2 (6 bases each). Trimming took off 0 bases at V and 5 bases at J, with 16 bases between the two ends. This CDR3 has 16 amino acids. The V gene's germline CDR1 is GTSNPN and CDR2 SVGIG (reference sequence).

The chain is built from TRBV20-1 and TRBJ1-1; unclear D gene. CDR3 length equals 13 residues. The germline V gene encodes CDR1 DFQATT and CDR2 SNEGSKA (reference sequence). Trimming cost V 3 bases and J 5 bases, with 13 bases left between them. CDR3 nucleotide sequence: TGCAGTGCTAGTGTGGTATTACGTACTGAAGCTTTCTTT. Protein product: CSASVVLRTEAFF.

The chain uses TRBV11-1 and TRBJ2-3, with unresolved D. V was clipped by 7 bases and J by 0 bases, with 5 bases between them. The CDR3 sequence is 12 residues long. Germline-derived CDR1 and CDR2 are SGHAT and FQDESV (reference sequence). CDR3 DNA sequence: TGTGCCAGCACGTCTAGCACAGATACGCAGTATTTT. Its translation: CASTSSTDTQYF.

The genes are TRBV10-3 and TRBJ2-7, with a tentative D call TRBD2 (6 bases). Germline CDR1 is ENHRY and CDR2 is SYGVKD. This CDR3 comprises 16 residues. V was trimmed by 3 bases and J by 5 bases, leaving 20 bases between them. The CDR3 protein is CAISDAPGLQRDEQYF. DNA of the CDR3: TGTGCCATCAGTGACGCCCCGGGACTCCAAAGGGACGAGCAGTACTTC.

The chain employs TRBV5-6 and TRBJ2-6, with TRBD1 identical over 7 bases. Germline trimming cut 4 bases from V and 4 bases from J; bases unmatched to any gene: 5. The CDR3 is made up of 15 amino acids. Germline loops: CDR1 SGHDT, CDR2 YYEEEE. The CDR3 DNA reads TGTGCCAGCAGCGTGACAGGGCTCGGGGCCAACGTCCTGACTTTC. The encoded protein is CASSVTGLGANVLTF. Filled out from reference TRBV5-6 and TRBJ2-6, the complete variable domain reads DAGVTQSPTHLIKTRGQQVTLRCSPKSGHDTVSWYQQALGQGPQFIFQYYEEEERQRGNFPDRFSGHQFPNYSSELNVNALLLGDSALYLCASSVTGLGANVLTFGAGSRLTVL.

The chain has TRBV6-5 and TRBJ1-1; D is unclear. Germline lookup yields CDR1 MNHEY and CDR2 SVGAGI. V was pared by 0 bases and J by 1 base, with 3 bases between. The CDR3 consists of 13 residues. DNA of the CDR3: TGTGCCAGCAGTTACTCCGAGAACACTGAAGCTTTCTTT. Translating gives CASSYSENTEAFF.

In nucleotides, the CDR3 is TGTGCCGTTAGGGGACAAATGGGAGAGACCCAGTACTTC. Translation gives CAVRGQMGETQYF. The rearrangement uses TRBV7-2 and TRBJ2-5, with a possible D match to TRBD1 (6 bases). This CDR3 has 13 residues. V dropped 11 bases and J dropped 4 bases, with 17 bases sitting between them. Germline values: CDR1 SGHTA, CDR2 FQGNSA. Based on the CDR3 plus reference TRBV7-2 and TRBJ2-5, the full variable domain is GAGVSQSPSNKVTEKGKDVELRCDPISGHTALYWYRQSLGQGLEFLIYFQGNSAPDKSGLPSDRFSAERTGGSVSTLTIQRTQQEDSAVYLCAVRGQMGETQYFGPGTRLLVL.

The CDR3 DNA follows: TGTGCCACTAACTCGGGCAGGGCCGACGAGCAGTACTTC. This gives the protein CATNSGRADEQYF. The genes are TRBV2 and TRBJ2-7; D is perhaps TRBD1 (5 bases). From germline, CDR1 is SNHLY and CDR2 FYNNEI. The CDR3 is made up of 13 amino acids. Trimming cost V 10 bases and J 5 bases, with 18 bases left between them.

This chain's CDR3 is CSVGDVTNTGELFF. CDR3 coding DNA: TGCAGCGTTGGGGACGTTACGAACACCGGGGAGCTGTTTTTT. V is TRBV29-1 and J is TRBJ2-2, with D perhaps matching TRBD1 or TRBD2 (5 bases each). CDR3 length: 14 amino acids. The germline V gene encodes CDR1 SQVTM and CDR2 ANQGSEA. The V and J ends lost 4 bases and 0 bases respectively, with 9 bases between them.

The chain links TRBV9 to TRBJ2-7; D not resolved. Between the trimmed V and J ends, which lost 3 bases and 5 bases, there was a span of 12 bases. CDR3 length: 13 residues. CDR1 and CDR2 (germline): SGDLS, YYNGEE. CDR3 protein: CASSGVVVNEQYF. In DNA form, the CDR3 reads TGTGCCAGCAGCGGGGTGGTAGTCAACGAGCAGTACTTC.

This rearrangement joins TRBV9 to TRBJ1-1; TRBD1 agrees at 8 bases. Germline values: CDR1 SGDLS, CDR2 YYNGEE. CDR3 length: 16 residues. J was trimmed by 4 bases and V by 3 bases; bases with no gene match: 11. CDR3 coding DNA: TGTGCCAGCAGCGCCACTTTGGTTGGGACAGGCACTGAAGCTTTCTTT. The encoded protein is CASSATLVGTGTEAFF.

J is TRBJ1-2 and V is TRBV28; 7 bases agree with TRBD1. The V gene end was trimmed by 8 bases and the J gene end by 4 bases; junction bases not matched to a gene: 7. CDR1 and CDR2 (germline): MDHEN, SYDVKM. The CDR3 contains 13 residues. The CDR3 region has the DNA TGTGCCAGCCGCGCGGGACAGAGCTATGGCTACACCTTC. Translation gives CASRAGQSYGYTF.

This clone was detected only once. In nucleotides, the CDR3 is TGTGCCATCAGTCCGGGACAGGGGAACACTGAAGCTTTCTTT. Its translation is CAISPGQGNTEAFF. J is TRBJ1-1 and V is TRBV10-3; 9 nucleotides match TRBD1. This CDR3 has 14 residues. The trim removed 5 bases at V and 1 base at J, leaving 2 bases unmatched. Germline assignment: CDR1 ENHRY and CDR2 SYGVKD.